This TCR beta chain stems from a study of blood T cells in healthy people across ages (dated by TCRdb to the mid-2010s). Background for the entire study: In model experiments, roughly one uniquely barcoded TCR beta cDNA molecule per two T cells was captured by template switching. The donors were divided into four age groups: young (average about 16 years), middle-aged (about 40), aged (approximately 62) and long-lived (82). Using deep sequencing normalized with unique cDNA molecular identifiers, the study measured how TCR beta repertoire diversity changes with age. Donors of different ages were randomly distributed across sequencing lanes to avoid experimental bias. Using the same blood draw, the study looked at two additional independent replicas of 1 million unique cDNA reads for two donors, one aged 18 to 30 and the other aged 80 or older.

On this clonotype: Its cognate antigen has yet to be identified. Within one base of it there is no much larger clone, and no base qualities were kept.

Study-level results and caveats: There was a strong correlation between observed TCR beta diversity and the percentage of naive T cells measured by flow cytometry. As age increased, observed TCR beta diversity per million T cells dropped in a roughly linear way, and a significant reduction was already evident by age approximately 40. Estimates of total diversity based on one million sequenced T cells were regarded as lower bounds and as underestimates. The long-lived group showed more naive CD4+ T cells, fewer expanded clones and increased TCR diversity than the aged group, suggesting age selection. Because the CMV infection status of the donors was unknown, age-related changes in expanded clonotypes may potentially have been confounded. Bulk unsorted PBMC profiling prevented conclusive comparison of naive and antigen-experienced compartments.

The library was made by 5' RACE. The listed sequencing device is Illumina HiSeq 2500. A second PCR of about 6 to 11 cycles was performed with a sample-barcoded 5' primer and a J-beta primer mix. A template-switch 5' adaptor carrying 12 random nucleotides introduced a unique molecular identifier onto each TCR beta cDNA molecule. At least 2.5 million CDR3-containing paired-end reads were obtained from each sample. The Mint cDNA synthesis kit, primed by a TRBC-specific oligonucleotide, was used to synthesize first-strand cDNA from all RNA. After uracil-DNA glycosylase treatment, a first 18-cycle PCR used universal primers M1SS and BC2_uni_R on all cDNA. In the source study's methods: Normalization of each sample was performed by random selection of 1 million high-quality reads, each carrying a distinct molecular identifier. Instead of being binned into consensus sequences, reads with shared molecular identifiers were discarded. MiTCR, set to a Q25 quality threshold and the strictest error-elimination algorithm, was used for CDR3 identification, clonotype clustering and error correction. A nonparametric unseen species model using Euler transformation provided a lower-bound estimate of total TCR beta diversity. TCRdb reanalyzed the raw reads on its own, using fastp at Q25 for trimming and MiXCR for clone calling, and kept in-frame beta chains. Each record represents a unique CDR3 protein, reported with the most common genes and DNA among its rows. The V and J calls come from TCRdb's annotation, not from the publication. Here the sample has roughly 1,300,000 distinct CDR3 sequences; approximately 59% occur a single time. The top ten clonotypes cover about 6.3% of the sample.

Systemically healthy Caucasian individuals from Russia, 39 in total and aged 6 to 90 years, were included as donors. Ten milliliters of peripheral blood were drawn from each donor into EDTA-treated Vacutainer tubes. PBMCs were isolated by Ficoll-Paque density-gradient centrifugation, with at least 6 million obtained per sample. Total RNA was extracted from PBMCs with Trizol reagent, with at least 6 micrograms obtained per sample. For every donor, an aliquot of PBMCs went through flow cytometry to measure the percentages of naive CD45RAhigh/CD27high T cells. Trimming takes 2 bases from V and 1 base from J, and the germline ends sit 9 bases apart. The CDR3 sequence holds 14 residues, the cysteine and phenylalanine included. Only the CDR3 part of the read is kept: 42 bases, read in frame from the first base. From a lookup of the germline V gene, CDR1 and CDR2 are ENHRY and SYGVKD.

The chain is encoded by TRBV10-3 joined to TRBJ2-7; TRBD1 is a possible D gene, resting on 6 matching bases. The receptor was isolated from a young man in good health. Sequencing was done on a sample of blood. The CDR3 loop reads CAISEPGASYEQYF. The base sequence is TGTGCCATCAGTGAGCCAGGGGCGTCCTACGAGCAGTACTTC.